This TCR beta chain emerged from a study of T-cell memory formation after mild COVID-19. Study details: For the most part, TCR clusters were specific to one donor. Study-level points and caveats: Shrinking CD4+ clones were chiefly CM and EM; CD8+ ones were chiefly EMRA. The study found balanced CD4/CD8 in clones contracting day 15 to 85 and a CD4+ lean in later expanders.

The CDR3 has 16 amino acids. With V trimmed by 1 base and J by 4 bases, 9 bases remained unmatched. Germline V gene sequence: CDR1 DFQATT, CDR2 SNEGSKA (reference sequence). TCRdb used MiXCR to reprocess the 5' RACE reads, holding one entry per CDR3 protein. The sample lists about 560,000 distinct CDR3 sequences, approximately 15% occurring once. This clonotype turned up a few times. Its antigen is unknown. This rearrangement joins TRBV20-1 to TRBJ2-2, with 7 bases matching TRBD2. The receptor comes from an adult woman who had mild COVID-19 (a few samples of this study predate the infection). Cell type and time point are not known. Sequencing was performed on PBMCs or a T cell subset sorted from them (not recorded which). CDR3 nucleotides: TGCAGTGCTAGAGCAAGTCGACTAGCTGTCACCGGGGAGCTGTTTTTT. This encodes CSARASRLAVTGELFF.